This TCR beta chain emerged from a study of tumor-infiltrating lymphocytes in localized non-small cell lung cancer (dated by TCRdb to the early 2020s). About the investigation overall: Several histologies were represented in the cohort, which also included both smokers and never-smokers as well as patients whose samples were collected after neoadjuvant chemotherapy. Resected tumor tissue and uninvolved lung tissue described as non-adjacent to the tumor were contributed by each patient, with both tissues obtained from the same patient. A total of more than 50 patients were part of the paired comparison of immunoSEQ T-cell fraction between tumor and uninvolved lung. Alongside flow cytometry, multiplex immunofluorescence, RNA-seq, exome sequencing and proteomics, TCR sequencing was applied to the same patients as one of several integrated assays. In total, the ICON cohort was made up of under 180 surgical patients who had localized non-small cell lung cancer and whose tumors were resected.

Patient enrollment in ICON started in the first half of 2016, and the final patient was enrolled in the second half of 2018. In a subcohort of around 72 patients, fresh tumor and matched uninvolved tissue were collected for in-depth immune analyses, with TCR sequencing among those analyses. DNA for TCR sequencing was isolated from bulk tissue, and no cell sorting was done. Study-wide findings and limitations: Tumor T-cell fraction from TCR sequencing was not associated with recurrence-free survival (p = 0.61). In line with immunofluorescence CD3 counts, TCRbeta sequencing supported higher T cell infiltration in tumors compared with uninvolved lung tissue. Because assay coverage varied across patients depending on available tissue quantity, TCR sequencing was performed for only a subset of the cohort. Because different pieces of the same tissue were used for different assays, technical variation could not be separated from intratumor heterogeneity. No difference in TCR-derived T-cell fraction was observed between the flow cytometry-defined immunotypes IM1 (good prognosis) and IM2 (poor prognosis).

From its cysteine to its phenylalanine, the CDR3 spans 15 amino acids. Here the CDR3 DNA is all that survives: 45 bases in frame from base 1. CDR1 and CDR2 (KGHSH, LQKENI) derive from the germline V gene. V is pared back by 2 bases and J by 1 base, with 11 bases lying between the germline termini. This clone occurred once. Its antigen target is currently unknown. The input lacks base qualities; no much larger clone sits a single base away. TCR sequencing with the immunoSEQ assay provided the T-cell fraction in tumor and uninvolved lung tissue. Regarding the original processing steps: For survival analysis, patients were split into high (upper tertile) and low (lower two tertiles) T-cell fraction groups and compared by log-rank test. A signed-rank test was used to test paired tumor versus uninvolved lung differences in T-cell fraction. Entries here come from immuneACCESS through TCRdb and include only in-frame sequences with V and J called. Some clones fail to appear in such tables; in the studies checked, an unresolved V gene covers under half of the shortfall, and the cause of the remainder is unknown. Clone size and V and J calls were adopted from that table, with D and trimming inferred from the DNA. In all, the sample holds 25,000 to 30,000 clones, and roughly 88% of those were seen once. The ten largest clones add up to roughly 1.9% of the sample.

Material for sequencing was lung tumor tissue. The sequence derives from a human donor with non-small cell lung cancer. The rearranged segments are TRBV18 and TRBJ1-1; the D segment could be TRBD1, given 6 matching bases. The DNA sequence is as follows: TGTGCCAGCTCACCAATTGGGGGGCAGAACACTGAAGCTTTCTTT. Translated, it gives CASSPIGGQNTEAFF. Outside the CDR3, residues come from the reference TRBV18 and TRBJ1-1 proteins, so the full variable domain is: NAGVMQNPRHLVRRRGQEARLRCSPMKGHSHVYWYRQLPEEGLKFMVYLQKENIIDESGMPKERFSAEFPKEGPSILRIQQVVRGDSAAYFCASSPIGGQNTEAFFGQGTRLTVV.